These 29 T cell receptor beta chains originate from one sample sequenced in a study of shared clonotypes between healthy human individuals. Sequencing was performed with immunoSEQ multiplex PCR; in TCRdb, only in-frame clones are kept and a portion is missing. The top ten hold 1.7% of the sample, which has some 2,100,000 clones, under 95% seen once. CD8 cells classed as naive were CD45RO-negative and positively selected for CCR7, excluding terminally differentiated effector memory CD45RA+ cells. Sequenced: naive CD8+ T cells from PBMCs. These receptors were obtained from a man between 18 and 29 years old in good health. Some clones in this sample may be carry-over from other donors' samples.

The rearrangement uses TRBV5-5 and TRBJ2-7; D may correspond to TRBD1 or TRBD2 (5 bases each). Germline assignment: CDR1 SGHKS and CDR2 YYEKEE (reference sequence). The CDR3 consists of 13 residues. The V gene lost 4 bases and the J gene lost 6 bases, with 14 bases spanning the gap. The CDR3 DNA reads TGTGCCAGCAGCCCTAGGGACCCTGTCGAGCAGTACTTC. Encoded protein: CASSPRDPVEQYF.

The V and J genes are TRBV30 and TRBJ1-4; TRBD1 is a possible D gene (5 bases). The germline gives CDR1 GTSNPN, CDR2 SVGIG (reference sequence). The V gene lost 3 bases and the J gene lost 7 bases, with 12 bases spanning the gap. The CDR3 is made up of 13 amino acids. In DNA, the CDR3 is TGTGCCTGGAGGGAAAGGGGACGTGAAAAACTGTTTTTT. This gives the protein CAWRERGREKLFF.

The CDR3, as DNA: TGTGCCAGCAGACCCGGGGATCAGGGAACCTCTTCCAATTGCACAGATACGCAGTATTTT. Encoded protein: CASRPGDQGTSSNCTDTQYF. The chain joins TRBV21-1 to TRBJ2-3. TRBV21-1 is listed as a pseudogene. The CDR3 runs 20 residues.

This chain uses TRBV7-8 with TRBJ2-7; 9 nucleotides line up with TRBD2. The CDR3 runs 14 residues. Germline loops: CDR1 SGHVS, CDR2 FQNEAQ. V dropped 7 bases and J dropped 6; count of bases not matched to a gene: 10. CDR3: CASNRGRARSEQYF. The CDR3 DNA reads TGTGCCAGCAACCGCGGGAGGGCCCGCTCCGAGCAGTACTTC. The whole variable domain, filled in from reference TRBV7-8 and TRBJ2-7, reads GAGVSQSPRYKVAKRGQDVALRCDPISGHVSLFWYQQALGQGPEFLTYFQNEAQLDKSGLPSDRFFAERPEGSVSTLKIQRTQQEDSAVYLCASNRGRARSEQYFGPGTRLTVT.

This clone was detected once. The CDR3 is CAISESGDPGYGYTF. CDR3 DNA: TGTGCCATCAGTGAGTCTGGAGACCCCGGCTATGGCTACACCTTC. The rearrangement uses TRBV10-3 and TRBJ1-2; D is ambiguous. Germline V CDR1 and CDR2: ENHRY, SYGVKD. The ends were cut back, 0 bases at V and 4 bases at J, with 12 bases in the middle. CDR3 length equals 15 residues.

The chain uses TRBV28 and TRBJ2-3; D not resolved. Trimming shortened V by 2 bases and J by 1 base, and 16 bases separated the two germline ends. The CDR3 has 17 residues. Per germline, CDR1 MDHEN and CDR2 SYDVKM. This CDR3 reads CASSLGIWGLGTDTQYF. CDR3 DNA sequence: TGTGCCAGCAGTTTAGGGATCTGGGGTTTAGGCACAGATACGCAGTATTTT.

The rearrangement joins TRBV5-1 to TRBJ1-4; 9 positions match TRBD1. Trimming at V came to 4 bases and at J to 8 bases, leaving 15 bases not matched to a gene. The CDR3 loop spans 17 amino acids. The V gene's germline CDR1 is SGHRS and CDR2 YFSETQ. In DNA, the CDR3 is TGCGCCAGCAGCCGAGGACAGGGGCGATACGAGACGGAAAAACTGTTTTTT. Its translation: CASSRGQGRYETEKLFF.

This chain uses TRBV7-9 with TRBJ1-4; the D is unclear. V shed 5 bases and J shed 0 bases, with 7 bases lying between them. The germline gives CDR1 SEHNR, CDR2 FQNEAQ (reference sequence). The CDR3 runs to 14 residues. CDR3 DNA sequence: TGTGCCAGCAGCCCAGGAGCAACTAATGAAAAACTGTTTTTT. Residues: CASSPGATNEKLFF.

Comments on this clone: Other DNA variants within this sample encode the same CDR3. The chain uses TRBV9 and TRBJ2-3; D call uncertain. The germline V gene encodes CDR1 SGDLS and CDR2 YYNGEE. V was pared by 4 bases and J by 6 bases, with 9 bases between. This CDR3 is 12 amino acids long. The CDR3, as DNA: TGTGCCAGCAGCCCTCGGGCGGATACGCAGTATTTT. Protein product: CASSPRADTQYF.

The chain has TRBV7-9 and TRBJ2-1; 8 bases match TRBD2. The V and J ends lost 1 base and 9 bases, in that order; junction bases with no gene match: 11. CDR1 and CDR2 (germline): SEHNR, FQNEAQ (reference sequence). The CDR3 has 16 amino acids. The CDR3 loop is CASSLVPSGSRGEQFF. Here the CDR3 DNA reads TGTGCCAGCAGCTTAGTGCCCAGCGGGAGTAGGGGTGAGCAGTTCTTC.

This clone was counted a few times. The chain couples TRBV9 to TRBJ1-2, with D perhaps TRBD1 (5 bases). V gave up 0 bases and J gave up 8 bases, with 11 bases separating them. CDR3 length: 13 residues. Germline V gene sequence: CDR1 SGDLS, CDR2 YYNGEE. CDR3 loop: CASSVGGTVGYTF. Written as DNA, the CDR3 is TGTGCCAGCAGCGTAGGGGGGACGGTCGGCTACACCTTC. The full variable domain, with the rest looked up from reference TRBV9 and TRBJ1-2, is DSGVTQTPKHLITATGQRVTLRCSPRSGDLSVYWYQQSLDQGLQFLIQYYNGEERAKGNILERFSAQQFPDLHSELNLSSLELGDSALYFCASSVGGTVGYTFGSGTRLTVV.

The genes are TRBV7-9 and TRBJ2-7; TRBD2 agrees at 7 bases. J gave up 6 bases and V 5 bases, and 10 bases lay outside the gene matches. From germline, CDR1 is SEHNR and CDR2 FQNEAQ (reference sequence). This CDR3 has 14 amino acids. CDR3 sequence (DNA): TGTGCCAGCAGCCCAAGAGCGGGACGACCCGAGCAGTACTTC. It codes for CASSPRAGRPEQYF.

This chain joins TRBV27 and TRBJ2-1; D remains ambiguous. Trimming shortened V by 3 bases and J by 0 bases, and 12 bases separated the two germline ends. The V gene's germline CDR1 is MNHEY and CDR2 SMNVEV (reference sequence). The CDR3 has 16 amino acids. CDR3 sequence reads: CASSFGGFSSYNEQFF. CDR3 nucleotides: TGTGCCAGCAGTTTTGGTGGATTTAGCTCCTACAATGAGCAGTTCTTC.

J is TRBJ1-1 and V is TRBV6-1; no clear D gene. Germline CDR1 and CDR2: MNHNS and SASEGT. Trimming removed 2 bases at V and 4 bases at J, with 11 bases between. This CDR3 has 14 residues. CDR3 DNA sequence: TGTGCCAGCAGTGAATCGAGGTGGGGCACTGAAGCTTTCTTT. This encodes CASSESRWGTEAFF.

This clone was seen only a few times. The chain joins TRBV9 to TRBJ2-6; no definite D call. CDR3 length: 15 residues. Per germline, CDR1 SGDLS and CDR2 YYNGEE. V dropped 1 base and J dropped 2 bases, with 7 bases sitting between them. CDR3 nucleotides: TGTGCCAGCAGCGTATGGGGTACTGGGGCCAACGTCCTGACTTTC. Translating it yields CASSVWGTGANVLTF.

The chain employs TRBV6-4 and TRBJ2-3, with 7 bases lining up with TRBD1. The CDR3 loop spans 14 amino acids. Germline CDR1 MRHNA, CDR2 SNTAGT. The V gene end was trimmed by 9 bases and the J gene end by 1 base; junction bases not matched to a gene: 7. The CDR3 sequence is CARQQGTRTDTQYF. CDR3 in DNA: TGTGCCAGACAACAGGGGACCCGCACAGATACGCAGTATTTT.

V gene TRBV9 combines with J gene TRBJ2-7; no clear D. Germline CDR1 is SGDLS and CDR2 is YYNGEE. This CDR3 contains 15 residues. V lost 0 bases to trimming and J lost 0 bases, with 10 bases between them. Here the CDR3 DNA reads TGTGCCAGCAGCGTAGGCCCCCGAAGCTCCTACGAGCAGTACTTC. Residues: CASSVGPRSSYEQYF.

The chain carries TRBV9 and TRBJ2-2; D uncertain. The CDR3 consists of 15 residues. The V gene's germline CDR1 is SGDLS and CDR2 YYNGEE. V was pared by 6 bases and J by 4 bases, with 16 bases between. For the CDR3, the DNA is TGTGCCAGCACACCCAGTAGCTCGAGCACCGGGGAGCTGTTTTTT. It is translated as CASTPSSSSTGELFF.

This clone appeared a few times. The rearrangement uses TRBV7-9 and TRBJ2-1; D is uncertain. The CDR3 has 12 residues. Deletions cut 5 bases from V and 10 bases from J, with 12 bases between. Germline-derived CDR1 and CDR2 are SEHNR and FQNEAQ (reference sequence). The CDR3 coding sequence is TGTGCCAGCAGCCCCAAGGCGCAGGAGCAGTTCTTC. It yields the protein CASSPKAQEQFF.

The CDR3 bases are TGTGCCAGCAGTCAAGCGGGAGTATCTTACAATGAGCAGTTCTTC. Amino acid sequence: CASSQAGVSYNEQFF. J is TRBJ2-1 and V is TRBV27; TRBD2 agrees at 8 bases. The V gene end was trimmed by 5 bases and the J gene end by 4 bases; junction bases not matched to a gene: 7. The CDR3 has 15 amino acids. Germline V lookup: CDR1 MNHEY, CDR2 SMNVEV (reference sequence).

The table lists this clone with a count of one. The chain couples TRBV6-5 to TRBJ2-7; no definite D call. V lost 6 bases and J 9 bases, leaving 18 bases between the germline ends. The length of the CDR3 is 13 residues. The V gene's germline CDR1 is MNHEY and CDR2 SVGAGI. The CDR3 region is CASSSPLHEWQYF. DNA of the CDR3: TGTGCCAGCAGCTCCCCCCTACACGAGTGGCAGTACTTC.

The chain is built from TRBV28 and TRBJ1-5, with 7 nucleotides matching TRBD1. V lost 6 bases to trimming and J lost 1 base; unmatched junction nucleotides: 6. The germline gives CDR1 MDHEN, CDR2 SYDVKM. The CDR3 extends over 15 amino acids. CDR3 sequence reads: CASSWTQGSNQPQHF. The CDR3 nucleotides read TGTGCCAGCAGCTGGACACAGGGGAGCAATCAGCCCCAGCATTTT.

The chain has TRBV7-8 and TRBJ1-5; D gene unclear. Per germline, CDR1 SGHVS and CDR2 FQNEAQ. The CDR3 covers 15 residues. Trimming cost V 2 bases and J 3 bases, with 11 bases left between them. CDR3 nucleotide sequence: TGTGCCAGCAGCTTAAGAAGGGAAGCCAATCAGCCCCAGCATTTT. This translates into CASSLRREANQPQHF.

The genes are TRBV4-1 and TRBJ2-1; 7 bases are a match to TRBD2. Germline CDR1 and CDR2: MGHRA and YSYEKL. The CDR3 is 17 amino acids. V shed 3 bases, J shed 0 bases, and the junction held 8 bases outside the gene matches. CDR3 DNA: TGCGCCAGCAGCCAGTCAAGACTAGCACCCTCCTACAATGAGCAGTTCTTC. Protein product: CASSQSRLAPSYNEQFF.

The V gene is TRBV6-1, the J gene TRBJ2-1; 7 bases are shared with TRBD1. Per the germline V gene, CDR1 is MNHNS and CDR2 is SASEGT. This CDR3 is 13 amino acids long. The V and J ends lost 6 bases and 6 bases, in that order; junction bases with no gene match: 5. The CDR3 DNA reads TGTGCCAGCAGGACAGGGAACAGCAATGAGCAGTTCTTC. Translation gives CASRTGNSNEQFF.

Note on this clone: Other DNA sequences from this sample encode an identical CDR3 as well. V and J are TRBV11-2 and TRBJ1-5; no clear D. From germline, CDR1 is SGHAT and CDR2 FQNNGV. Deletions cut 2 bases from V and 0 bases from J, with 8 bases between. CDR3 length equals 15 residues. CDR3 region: CASSLSGGSNQPQHF. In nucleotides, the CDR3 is TGTGCCAGCAGCTTATCGGGCGGTAGCAATCAGCCCCAGCATTTT.

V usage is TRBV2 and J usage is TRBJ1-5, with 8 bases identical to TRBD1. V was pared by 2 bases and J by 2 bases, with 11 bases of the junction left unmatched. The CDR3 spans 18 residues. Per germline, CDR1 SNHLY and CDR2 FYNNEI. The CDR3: CASSESPPAGQGNQPQHF. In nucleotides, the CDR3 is TGTGCCAGCAGTGAATCCCCCCCCGCGGGACAGGGCAATCAGCCCCAGCATTTT.

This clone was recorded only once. The CDR3 nucleotides read TGTGCCAGCAGCCCTTCACAGGGCCAGGGACCCTACAATGAGCAGTTCTTC. It is translated as CASSPSQGQGPYNEQFF. The chain couples TRBV11-3 to TRBJ2-1; D is possibly TRBD1 (6 bases). Trimming pared 5 bases from V and 2 bases from J, leaving 19 bases between. The germline gives CDR1 SGHNT, CDR2 YENEEA. The CDR3 is made up of 17 amino acids.

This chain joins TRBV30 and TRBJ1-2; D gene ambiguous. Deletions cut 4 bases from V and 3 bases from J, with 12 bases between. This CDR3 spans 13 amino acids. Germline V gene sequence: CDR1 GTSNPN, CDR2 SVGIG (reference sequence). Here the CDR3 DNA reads TGTGCCTGGAAGGGTGGGGTACACTATGGCTACACCTTC. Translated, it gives CAWKGGVHYGYTF.